The source of this TCR beta chain is a study of T cell responses to AZD1222 COVID-19 vaccine. Findings and caveats of the study: Among those given AZD1222, only five to seven were seropositive at baseline.

As to this clone: The antigen is unknown.

This table comes from immunoSEQ multiplex PCR, and its TCRdb copy is limited to in-frame clones, with some not included. The sample contains under 200,000 clones, 92% of which appear only once. The CDR3 covers 14 residues. The V end lost 5 bases, the J end lost 0 bases, and 13 bases lay between the germline ends. CDR1 and CDR2 from the germline V gene are GTSNPN and SVGIG (reference sequence). The clonotype comes from an adult in good health. The chain recombines TRBV30 with TRBJ1-1; D is perhaps TRBD1 (5 bases). Sequences were derived from peripheral blood, sampled on day 0 of MenACWY control vaccination. The CDR3 spells CAWAQGRVNTEAFF. The CDR3 nucleotides read TGTGCCTGGGCGCAGGGACGCGTGAACACTGAAGCTTTCTTT.